A selection of T cell receptor beta chains follows, all from one sample in a study of shared clonotypes between healthy human individuals. This table comes from immunoSEQ multiplex PCR, and its TCRdb copy is limited to in-frame clones, with some not included. The sample lists some 690,000 clones, about 90% occurring once. Sequences were obtained from memory CD8+ T cells from PBMCs. These receptors were taken from a man between 18 and 29 years old in good health. Some clones in this sample may be carry-over from other donors' samples. The CDR3 runs from the conserved cysteine through the conserved F or W. D genes are given only for firm matches. Clone size is stated in some rows and not others, as once, few, many or a class when expanded.

clone size	V gene	J gene	D gene	CDR3 DNA	CDR3 protein
NA	TRBV29-1	TRBJ2-7	NA	TGCAGCGTTGAAGTCGCGGGAAATTACGAGCAGTACTTC	CSVEVAGNYEQYF
NA	TRBV27	TRBJ1-1	TRBD1	TGTGCCAGCAGTTACGGGACAGGGGTTACTGAAGCTTTCTTT	CASSYGTGVTEAFF
NA	TRBV7-6	TRBJ2-7	NA	TGTGCCAGCAGCTCCGCCTACGAGCAGTACTTC	CASSSAYEQYF
once	TRBV27	TRBJ1-5	NA	TGTGCCAGCAGTTTAGCCGGGATTACTCAGCCCCAGCATTTT	CASSLAGITQPQHF
NA	TRBV27	TRBJ2-1	NA	TGTGCCAGCACCAATGGCGTTCAAGGGGGGCGCGATGAGCAGTTCTTC	CASTNGVQGGRDEQFF
few	TRBV28	TRBJ1-2	TRBD1	TGTGCCAGCAGTTTTACCCAGGACAGGGTCTATGGCTACACCTTC	CASSFTQDRVYGYTF
NA	TRBV19	TRBJ2-3	TRBD2	TGTGCCAGTAGTCCCACCTCCCTAGCGGGAGCAGATACGCAGTATTTT	CASSPTSLAGADTQYF
NA	TRBV9	TRBJ2-2	NA	TGTGCCAGCACCCTGGGGGCCGGCGGCACCGGGGAGCTGTTTTTT	CASTLGAGGTGELFF
NA	TRBV7-9	TRBJ2-7	NA	TGTGCCAGCAGCTCTGGAGCCTACGAGCAGTACTTC	CASSSGAYEQYF
NA	TRBV10-3	TRBJ2-2	TRBD1	TGTGCCATCAGCCCTCGTGAGGGGGCGAATACCGGGGAGCTGTTTTTT	CAISPREGANTGELFF
NA	TRBV6-1	TRBJ2-1	TRBD2	TGTGCCAGCAGTGAATACCCGGGACTAGCGGGAAGTGAGCAGTTCTTC	CASSEYPGLAGSEQFF
NA	TRBV28	TRBJ2-7	TRBD1	TGTGCCAGCAGTCGAGGGGGACAGGTAACCTACGAGCAGTACTTC	CASSRGGQVTYEQYF
NA	TRBV19	TRBJ2-3	NA	TGTGCCAGTAGTATGGGAGACACAGCTAGCACAGATACGCAGTATTTT	CASSMGDTASTDTQYF
NA	TRBV13	TRBJ2-7	TRBD1	TGTGCCAGCAGCGTAGGGCAGGGGGCGCGGGACGAGCAGTACTTC	CASSVGQGARDEQYF
NA	TRBV19	TRBJ1-1	NA	TGTGCCAGTAGTATCAGGGAGTGGGTGAACACTGAAGCTTTCTTT	CASSIREWVNTEAFF
once	TRBV28	TRBJ2-3	TRBD2	TGTGCCAGCAGTTTTCCTAGCGGGAGGGGCACAGATACGCAGTATTTT	CASSFPSGRGTDTQYF
NA	TRBV10-1	TRBJ1-2	NA	TGCGCCAGCAGAAGCTCGACTCGAGGCTATGGCTACACCTTC	CASRSSTRGYGYTF
NA	TRBV28	TRBJ2-5	NA	TGTGCCAGCAGTTTATTTTCCCGGGGGTTACTAGGACAAGAGACCCAGTACTTC	CASSLFSRGLLGQETQYF
NA	TRBV9	TRBJ1-2	NA	TGTGCCAGCAGCCCAAGCCGGAGCGCTAACTATGGCTACACCTTC	CASSPSRSANYGYTF
NA	TRBV28	TRBJ2-7	TRBD2	TGTGCCAGCAGATTGCGTCGACTAGCGGGAGGTTCCTACGAGCAGTACTTC	CASRLRRLAGGSYEQYF
NA	TRBV7-9	TRBJ1-2	NA	TGTGCCAGCAGCTCCCATCCGACAGCCCTATATGGCTACACCTTC	CASSSHPTALYGYTF
NA	TRBV10-3	TRBJ2-7	TRBD2	TGTGCCATCAGCGGTGGGACTAGCGGGACCGAAGAGCAGTACTTC	CAISGGTSGTEEQYF
NA	TRBV29-1	TRBJ2-5	NA	TGCAGCGTTGATTGGTCCGACAAACACCAGGAGACCCAGTACTTC	CSVDWSDKHQETQYF
NA	TRBV27	TRBJ2-7	NA	TGTGCCAGCAGCCCCTACGGGGCTGGGGGTGAGGAGCAGTACTTC	CASSPYGAGGEEQYF
NA	TRBV7-3	TRBJ2-1	TRBD2	TGTGCCAGCAGCCCGGGGACTAGCGGGAATTCCTACAATGAGCAGTTCTTC	CASSPGTSGNSYNEQFF
once	TRBV10-1	TRBJ2-2	NA	TGCGCCAGCAGTGAGTCGGAGGGGCTCTTGAACACCGGGGAGCTGTTTTTT	CASSESEGLLNTGELFF
few	TRBV7-9	TRBJ2-1	NA	TGTGCCAGCAGCACGGTTCGGCTCTCCTACAATGAGCAGTTCTTC	CASSTVRLSYNEQFF
NA	TRBV27	TRBJ2-1	NA	TGTGCCAGCAGTTTAAGCAGCGCACCACGGGGTGAGCAGTTCTTC	CASSLSSAPRGEQFF
NA	TRBV27	TRBJ1-2	NA	TGTGCCAGCAGTTTAAGGAGGGAGCGATACTATGGCTACACCTTC	CASSLRRERYYGYTF
few	TRBV6-5	TRBJ1-1	NA	TGTGCCAGCACCCTCTCGGGACTCACTGAAGCTTTCTTT	CASTLSGLTEAFF
NA	TRBV4-2	TRBJ2-1	TRBD2	TGTGCCAGCAGCCAAGTAATCCCCCTACTAGCGGGTGACAATGAGCAGTTCTTC	CASSQVIPLLAGDNEQFF
NA	TRBV27	TRBJ2-7	NA	TGTGCCAGCAGTTATGGGGCTAGCTCCTACGAGCAGTACTTC	CASSYGASSYEQYF
NA	TRBV7-8	TRBJ1-5	TRBD1	TGTGCCAGCAGCCGTAACAGGGGATCTAATCAGCCCCAGCATTTT	CASSRNRGSNQPQHF
NA	TRBV27	TRBJ2-7	NA	TGTGCCAGCAATAGTGCAACCTCCTACGAGCAGTACTTC	CASNSATSYEQYF
few	TRBV27	TRBJ1-5	NA	TGTGCCAGCAGTTCCTTGGCAGGGAGAGGTTCCCAGCATTTT	CASSSLAGRGSQHF
NA	TRBV19	TRBJ2-1	NA	TGTGCCAGTAGTATTCTGGGGCCCCGGGGCGGAATGTACAATGAGCAGTTCTTC	CASSILGPRGGMYNEQFF
NA	TRBV6-6	TRBJ1-5	TRBD1	TGTGCCAGCGCGACAGGGTGGCATCAGCCCCAGCATTTT	CASATGWHQPQHF
NA	TRBV27	TRBJ2-7	NA	TGTGCCAGCAGTTTGGGTCGGACCTACGAGCAGTACTTC	CASSLGRTYEQYF
NA	TRBV7-9	TRBJ2-5	NA	TGTGCCAGCAGCTTAGCAGGGAGCGGAGAGACCCAGTACTTC	CASSLAGSGETQYF
NA	TRBV5-1	TRBJ2-1	TRBD2	TGCGCCAGCAGCGAGGGACTAGCATCGGTCAATGAGCAGTTCTTC	CASSEGLASVNEQFF
NA	TRBV9	TRBJ2-3	TRBD2	TGTGCCAGCAGCTTCGGCGGGAGTCGCACAGATACGCAGTATTTT	CASSFGGSRTDTQYF
NA	TRBV11-3	TRBJ2-2	TRBD1	TGTGCCAGCAGCTTAGACGACAGGGGCCGCACCGGGGAGCTGTTTTTT	CASSLDDRGRTGELFF
once	TRBV4-1	TRBJ2-1	NA	TGCGCCAGCAGCCCCCCCAGCGGGGAGGGGGCTGAGCAGTTCTTC	CASSPPSGEGAEQFF
NA	TRBV29-1	TRBJ2-7	NA	TGCAGCGGGGGCAGGCCGCCCTACGAGCAGTACTTC	CSGGRPPYEQYF
NA	TRBV5-1	TRBJ2-7	TRBD2	TGCGCCAGCAGCTTGGGACTAGCGGGACCTCAATACGAGCAGTACTTC	CASSLGLAGPQYEQYF
NA	TRBV6-1	TRBJ2-1	NA	TGTGCCAGCAATAAGTACAGTTCCTACAATGAGCAGTTCTTC	CASNKYSSYNEQFF
NA	TRBV6-1	TRBJ2-1	TRBD2	TGTGCCAGTGGTCTAGCGGAGCCCACCTACAATGAGCAGTTCTTC	CASGLAEPTYNEQFF
NA	TRBV13	TRBJ2-1	TRBD1	TGTGCCAGCAGCACCGGGACAGGGGGAAGGATGGGCAATGAGCAGTTCTTC	CASSTGTGGRMGNEQFF
NA	TRBV27	TRBJ2-7	NA	TGTGCCACCAGGGAGGCACCCCGCTCCTACGAGCAGTACTTC	CATREAPRSYEQYF
NA	TRBV19	TRBJ1-4	NA	TGTGCCAGTTCGGGGGGGCTGGTTGAAAAACTGTTTTTT	CASSGGLVEKLFF
NA	TRBV6-1	TRBJ1-5	NA	TGTGCCGTTAGGGTGGGGTCCCTTAGCAATCAGCCCCAGCATTTT	CAVRVGSLSNQPQHF